This T cell receptor (beta chain) derives from a study of blood T cell repertoires in COVID-19. This clone was recorded once. This table comes from immunoSEQ multiplex PCR, and its TCRdb copy is limited to in-frame clones, with some not included. The data contain approximately 260,000 clones, approximately 90% of them singletons. V dropped 0 bases and J dropped 6; count of bases not matched to a gene: 10. The V gene's germline CDR1 is SGHRS and CDR2 YFSETQ. The CDR3 consists of 19 residues. The sequence derives from a woman in her thirties or forties with acute or convalescent COVID-19. The chain carries TRBV5-1 and TRBJ2-1; 15 nucleotides agree with TRBD2. Sequencing used peripheral blood. The DNA of the CDR3 is TGCGCCAGCAGCTTGGCCTCGAGGACTAGCGGGGGGGGGATCAATGAGCAGTTCTTC. Translating it yields CASSLASRTSGGGINEQFF.